The 21 T cell receptor beta chains listed next were all sequenced from one sample in a study of response to subunit inactivated influenza vaccine. TCRdb reprocessed the RT-PCR reads with MiXCR, giving one entry per CDR3 protein. Of about 520,000 distinct CDR3 sequences listed, roughly 23% are singletons. Source: CD4+ T cells sorted from PBMCs, taken 4 to 6 days after vaccination. These receptors were taken from a man aged 45-65 years who received an inactivated influenza vaccine.

This clonotype was found a few times. The rearrangement joins TRBV24-1 to TRBJ2-3, with a weak D call TRBD2 (6 bases). CDR1 and CDR2 (germline): KGHDR, SFDVKD. Trimming shortened V by 3 bases and J by 2 bases, and 11 bases separated the two germline ends. This CDR3 has 15 amino acids. The CDR3 region has the DNA TGTGCCACCAGTGATGCGGGACCCACCACAGATACGCAGTATTTT. Its protein is CATSDAGPTTDTQYF.

The chain combines TRBV5-1 with TRBJ1-2, with a tentative D call TRBD1 (5 bases). The V gene's germline CDR1 is SGHRS and CDR2 YFSETQ. The CDR3 is 15 amino acids. With 0 bases removed from V and 3 bases from J, the gap between germline ends came to 12 bases. CDR3 sequence reads: CASSLVGGSDYGYTF. The CDR3 DNA reads as TGCGCCAGCAGCTTGGTTGGGGGATCCGACTATGGCTACACCTTC.

This clonotype was detected only a few times. CDR3 in DNA: TGTGCCAGCAGCTTCACAGGGGGTTTGAACACCGGGGAGCTGTTTTTT. Its translation is CASSFTGGLNTGELFF. This chain joins TRBV7-2 and TRBJ2-2, with 8 bases fitting TRBD1. The V and J ends lost 3 bases and 1 base, in that order; junction bases with no gene match: 4. CDR1 and CDR2 from the germline V gene are SGHTA and FQGNSA. The CDR3 is 16 amino acids. Full variable domain (remainder filled in from reference TRBV7-2 and TRBJ2-2): GAGVSQSPSNKVTEKGKDVELRCDPISGHTALYWYRQSLGQGLEFLIYFQGNSAPDKSGLPSDRFSAERTGGSVSTLTIQRTQQEDSAVYLCASSFTGGLNTGELFFGEGSRLTVL.

A few counts support this clonotype. The genes are TRBV11-2 and TRBJ2-3, with no clear D. V was clipped by 4 bases and J by 6 bases, with 26 bases between them. Germline loops: CDR1 SGHAT, CDR2 FQNNGV. This CDR3 region has 18 residues. The CDR3: CASSSILPGPLVLDTQYF. The CDR3 region has the DNA TGTGCCAGCAGCTCCATTCTCCCGGGCCCTTTGGTCTTGGATACGCAGTATTTT.

The V gene is TRBV4-3, the J gene TRBJ1-5; 11 nucleotides align to TRBD1. The CDR3 consists of 14 residues. The germline gives CDR1 LGHNA, CDR2 YSLEER. V gave up 4 bases and J gave up 6 bases; unmatched junction bases: 2. Here the CDR3 DNA reads TGCGCCAGCAGCCGGGACAGGGGGGTTCAGCCCCAGCATTTT. Translation gives CASSRDRGVQPQHF.

The chain links TRBV6-1 to TRBJ2-7; 13 bases fit TRBD2. The CDR3 sequence is 17 residues long. Germline loops: CDR1 MNHNS, CDR2 SASEGT. V lost 5 bases to trimming and J lost 7 bases; unmatched junction nucleotides: 14. The CDR3 reads CASSTRLTSGGSVEQYF. CDR3 in DNA: TGTGCCAGCAGTACCCGCTTGACTAGCGGGGGGTCTGTGGAGCAGTACTTC.

In its sample, this clonotype was seen a few times. This chain joins TRBV20-1 and TRBJ2-3; no clear D gene. CDR3 length: 16 amino acids. V was shortened by 1 base and J by 1 base, with 15 bases between the two germline ends. Germline values: CDR1 DFQATT, CDR2 SNEGSKA (reference sequence). CDR3 DNA: TGCAGTGCTAGAGGTCGGATCGCCTTCGGCACAGATACGCAGTATTTT. Its translation is CSARGRIAFGTDTQYF.

The chain has TRBV7-6 and TRBJ2-3; 7 bases line up with TRBD2. The CDR3 consists of 17 residues. Germline lookup yields CDR1 SGHVS and CDR2 FNYEAQ. The ends lost 1 base at V and 2 bases at J; junction bases unmatched: 9. CDR3: CASSLEGGGGSTDTQYF. The CDR3 nucleotides are TGTGCCAGCAGCTTAGAAGGCGGCGGGGGTTCCACAGATACGCAGTATTTT.

This clonotype turned up a few times. The rearrangement links TRBV12-3 or TRBV12-4 to TRBJ2-7, with D tentatively TRBD1 or TRBD2 (5 bases each). The V end was cut by 6 bases, the J end by 4 bases, with 13 bases between. The CDR3 contains 13 residues. The CDR3: CASSRDEGYEQYF. The CDR3 DNA is TGTGCCAGCAGCCGGGACGAGGGATACGAGCAGTACTTC.

The chain links TRBV7-3 to TRBJ1-5; D may be TRBD1 (6 bases). Germline-derived CDR1 and CDR2 are SGHTA and FQGTGA. The CDR3 consists of 17 residues. V shed 2 bases and J shed 0 bases, with 14 bases lying between them. CDR3 amino acids: CASSLGRTAFSNQPQHF. The CDR3 DNA follows: TGTGCCAGCAGCTTAGGTCGGACAGCATTTAGCAATCAGCCCCAGCATTTT.

The gene calls are TRBV5-1 and TRBJ2-1; D is ambiguous. Trimming removed 2 bases from V and 7 bases from J, with 7 bases in between. This CDR3 region has 12 residues. Germline V gene lookup returns CDR1 SGHRS and CDR2 YFSETQ. This CDR3 reads CASSLLENEQFF. CDR3 nucleotides: TGCGCCAGCAGCTTATTAGAAAATGAGCAGTTCTTC.

This clonotype was picked up a small number of times. The J gene is TRBJ2-7, the V gene TRBV29-1, with D perhaps TRBD1 (5 bases). The CDR3 has 11 residues. Germline CDR1 is SQVTM and CDR2 is ANQGSEA. Between the trimmed V and J ends, which lost 5 bases and 3 bases, there was a span of 8 bases. The CDR3: CSVQDIYEQYF. The CDR3 DNA sequence: TGCAGCGTTCAGGACATCTACGAGCAGTACTTC.

This clonotype was detected ten times or more. V is TRBV11-2 and J is TRBJ2-3, with 10 bases that match TRBD2. V lost 3 bases, J lost 6 bases, and 6 bases stayed unmatched. The CDR3 consists of 15 residues. Germline V gene lookup returns CDR1 SGHAT and CDR2 FQNNGV. The CDR3, as DNA: TGTGCCAGCAGCTTCAAGCGGGGGGGCTTCGATACGCAGTATTTT. This codes for CASSFKRGGFDTQYF.

This clonotype was detected a few times. V and J are TRBV7-2 and TRBJ1-1; D is unresolved. Between the trimmed V and J ends, which lost 4 bases and 10 bases, there was a span of 10 bases. The germline V gene has CDR1 SGHTA and CDR2 FQGNSA. This CDR3 is 11 amino acids long. The DNA of the CDR3 is TGTGCCAGCAGCTCCGCTGGAGGAGCTTTCTTT. Translating gives CASSSAGGAFF.

This clonotype was seen a few times. The J gene is TRBJ2-3, the V gene TRBV12-3 or TRBV12-4; D uncertain. The CDR3 sequence is 15 residues long. With 3 bases removed from V and 3 bases from J, the gap between germline ends came to 13 bases. CDR3 region: CASSFFQSATDTQYF. DNA of the CDR3: TGTGCCAGCAGTTTCTTTCAGTCCGCAACAGATACGCAGTATTTT.

This chain uses TRBV6-1 with TRBJ1-5; D may be TRBD1 (5 bases). The CDR3 is 17 amino acids. V lost 2 bases and J 1 base, leaving 15 bases between the germline ends. Germline-derived CDR1 and CDR2 are MNHNS and SASEGT. The CDR3 region has the DNA TGTGCCAGCAGTGAATCTTTGCGCCCAGGGAGCAATCAGCCCCAGCATTTT. This gives the protein CASSESLRPGSNQPQHF.

The chain combines TRBV10-3 with TRBJ1-1; D unclear. This CDR3 is 13 amino acids long. Germline-derived CDR1 and CDR2 are ENHRY and SYGVKD. V was clipped by 3 bases and J by 2 bases, with 7 bases between them. The CDR3 DNA sequence: TGTGCCATCAGTGATCAGGTAAACACTGAAGCTTTCTTT. It codes for CAISDQVNTEAFF.

V is TRBV18 and J is TRBJ2-2; tentatively, D is TRBD2 (6 bases). This CDR3 comprises 15 residues. V lost 2 bases to trimming and J lost 3 bases, with 10 bases between them. Germline CDR1 reads KGHSH; CDR2 reads LQKENI. CDR3 bases: TGTGCCAGCTCACCAAGACTAGTGGACACCGGGGAGCTGTTTTTT. Translating gives CASSPRLVDTGELFF.

The rearrangement uses TRBV25-1 and TRBJ2-1; the D is unclear. Germline CDR1 MGHDK, CDR2 SYGVNS. The CDR3 totals 14 residues. The V end was cut by 4 bases, the J end by 8 bases, with 15 bases between. The CDR3 sequence: CASSGVPAWDEQFF. The CDR3 DNA is TGTGCCAGCAGTGGGGTGCCAGCTTGGGATGAGCAGTTCTTC. Using reference TRBV25-1 and TRBJ2-1 for the parts outside the CDR3, the full variable domain is EADIYQTPRYLVIGTGKKITLECSQTMGHDKMYWYQQDPGMELHLIHYSYGVNSTEKGDLSSESTVSRIRTEHFPLTLESARPSHTSQYLCASSGVPAWDEQFFGPGTRLTVL.

This clonotype was found a few times. The DNA of the CDR3 is TGTGCCAGCAGTTCCCCGGGACAGGGAAGGCTAGATACGCAGTATTTT. It codes for CASSSPGQGRLDTQYF. The chain is built from TRBV12-3 or TRBV12-4 and TRBJ2-3; TRBD1 aligns across 9 bases. The CDR3 sequence is 16 residues long. V lost 4 bases and J lost 5; bases outside the gene matches: 10.

This rearrangement joins TRBV5-1 to TRBJ1-5; the match to TRBD1 covers 9 bases. The CDR3 contains 15 residues. V dropped 0 bases and J dropped 5; count of bases not matched to a gene: 3. Germline CDR1 reads SGHRS; CDR2 reads YFSETQ. The CDR3: CASSLEGDRDQPQHF. CDR3 DNA sequence: TGCGCCAGCAGCTTGGAGGGGGACAGGGATCAGCCCCAGCATTTT.